This T cell receptor (beta chain) was sequenced during a study of blood T cell repertoires in COVID-19. The repertoire was sequenced with immunoSEQ multiplex PCR; TCRdb's copy has only in-frame clones and lacks some. The data show around 80,000 clones, approximately 82% seen once. The specimen was peripheral blood. The TCR comes from a human donor in a cohort sampled during active COVID-19.

The CDR3 DNA follows: TGTGCCAGCAGCCAAGATCCGGGGGGAGCCAAAAACATTCAGTACTTC. Protein sequence: CASSQDPGGAKNIQYF. The genes are TRBV3-1 (or the pseudogene TRBV3-2) and TRBJ2-4; TRBD2 matches 7 bases. There are 16 residues in the CDR3. Germline V lookup: CDR1 LGHDT, CDR2 YNNKEL (reference sequence). With V trimmed by 0 bases and J by 0 bases, 2 bases remained unmatched.